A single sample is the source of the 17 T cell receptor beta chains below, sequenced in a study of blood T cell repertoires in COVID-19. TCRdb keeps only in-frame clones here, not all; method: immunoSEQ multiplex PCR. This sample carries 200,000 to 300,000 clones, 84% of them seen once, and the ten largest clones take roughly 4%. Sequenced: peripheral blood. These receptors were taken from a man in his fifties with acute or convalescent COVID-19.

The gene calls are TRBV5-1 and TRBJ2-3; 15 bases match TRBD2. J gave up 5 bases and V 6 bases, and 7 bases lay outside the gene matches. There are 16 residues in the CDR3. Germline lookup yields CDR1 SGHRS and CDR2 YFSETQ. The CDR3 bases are TGCGCCAGCACGGGACTAGCGGGAGGACTGGAAGATACGCAGTATTTT. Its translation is CASTGLAGGLEDTQYF.

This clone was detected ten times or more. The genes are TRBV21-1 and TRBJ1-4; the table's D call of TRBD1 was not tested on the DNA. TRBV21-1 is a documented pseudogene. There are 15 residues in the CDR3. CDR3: CASSKDGQTNEKLFF. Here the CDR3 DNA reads TGTGCCAGCAGCAAAGATGGGCAAACTAATGAAAAACTGTTTTTT.

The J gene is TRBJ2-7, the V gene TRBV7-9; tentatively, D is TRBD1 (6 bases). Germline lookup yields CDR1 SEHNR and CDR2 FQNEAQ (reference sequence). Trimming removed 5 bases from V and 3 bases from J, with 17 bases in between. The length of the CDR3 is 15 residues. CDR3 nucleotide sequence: TGTGCCAGCAGCCAGGCAGACAGGACCGACTACGAGCAGTACTTC. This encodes CASSQADRTDYEQYF. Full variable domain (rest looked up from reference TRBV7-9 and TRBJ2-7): DTGVSQNPRHKITKRGQNVTFRCDPISEHNRLYWYRQTLGQGPEFLTYFQNEAQLEKSRLLSDRFSAERPKGSFSTLEIQRTEQGDSAMYLCASSQADRTDYEQYFGPGTRLTVT.

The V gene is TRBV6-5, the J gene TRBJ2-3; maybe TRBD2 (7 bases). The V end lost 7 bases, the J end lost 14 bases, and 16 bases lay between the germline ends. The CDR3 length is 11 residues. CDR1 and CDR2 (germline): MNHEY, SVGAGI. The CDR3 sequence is CASMSGGPMYF. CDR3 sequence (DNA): TGTGCCAGCATGTCCGGGGGGCCAATGTATTTT.

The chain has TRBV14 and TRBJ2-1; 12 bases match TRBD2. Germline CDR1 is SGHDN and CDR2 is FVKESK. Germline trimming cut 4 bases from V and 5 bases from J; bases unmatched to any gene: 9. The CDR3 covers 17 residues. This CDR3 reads CASSPYRTSGNHNEQFF. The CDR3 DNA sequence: TGTGCCAGCAGCCCCTATCGGACTAGCGGGAACCACAATGAGCAGTTCTTC. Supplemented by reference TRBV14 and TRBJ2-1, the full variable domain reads EAGVTQFPSHSVIEKGQTVTLRCDPISGHDNLYWYRRVMGKEIKFLLHFVKESKQDESGMPNNRFLAERTGGTYSTLKVQPAELEDSGVYFCASSPYRTSGNHNEQFFGPGTRLTVL.

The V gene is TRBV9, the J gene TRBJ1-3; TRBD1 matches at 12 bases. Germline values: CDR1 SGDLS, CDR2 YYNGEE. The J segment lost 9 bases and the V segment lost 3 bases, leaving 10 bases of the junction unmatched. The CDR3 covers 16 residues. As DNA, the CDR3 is TGTGCCAGCAGCGCGGGACAGGGGGCGCGGCCGGGCACCATATATTTT. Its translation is CASSAGQGARPGTIYF.

The CDR3 loop reads CASSLEGGGSPLHF. CDR3 coding DNA: TGTGCCAGCAGCTTGGAAGGGGGCGGGTCACCCCTCCACTTT. This chain uses TRBV5-5 with TRBJ1-6, with 7 bases fitting TRBD1. V shed 0 bases, J shed 10 bases, and the junction held 4 bases outside the gene matches. The CDR3 length is 14 residues. CDR1 is SGHKS and CDR2 is YYEKEE in the germline V gene (reference sequence).

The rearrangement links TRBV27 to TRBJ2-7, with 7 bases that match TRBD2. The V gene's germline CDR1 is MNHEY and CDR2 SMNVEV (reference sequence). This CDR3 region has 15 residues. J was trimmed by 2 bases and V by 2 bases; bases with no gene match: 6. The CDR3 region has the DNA TGTGCCAGCAGTTTACAAGCGGGGAGAACCTACGAGCAGTACTTC. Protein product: CASSLQAGRTYEQYF.

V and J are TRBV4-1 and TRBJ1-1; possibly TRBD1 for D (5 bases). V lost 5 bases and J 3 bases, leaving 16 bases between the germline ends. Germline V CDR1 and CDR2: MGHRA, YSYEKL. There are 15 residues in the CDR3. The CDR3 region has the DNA TGCGCCAGCAGCTCCCGACAGTTGGAGTACACTGAAGCTTTCTTT. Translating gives CASSSRQLEYTEAFF.

The CDR3 sequence is CASNPGQGAGNTIYF. CDR3 bases: TGTGCCAGTAATCCGGGACAGGGGGCTGGAAACACCATATATTTT. The genes are TRBV19 and TRBJ1-3; TRBD1 agrees at 11 bases. This CDR3 has 15 amino acids. CDR1 and CDR2 from the germline V gene are LNHDA and SQIVND (reference sequence). V dropped 7 bases and J dropped 2; count of bases not matched to a gene: 4.

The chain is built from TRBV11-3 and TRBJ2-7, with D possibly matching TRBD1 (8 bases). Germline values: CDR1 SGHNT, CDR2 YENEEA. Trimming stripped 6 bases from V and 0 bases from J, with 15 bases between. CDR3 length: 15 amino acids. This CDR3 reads CASSPTGEGSYEQYF. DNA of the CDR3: TGTGCCAGCAGTCCGACAGGGGAGGGCTCCTACGAGCAGTACTTC.

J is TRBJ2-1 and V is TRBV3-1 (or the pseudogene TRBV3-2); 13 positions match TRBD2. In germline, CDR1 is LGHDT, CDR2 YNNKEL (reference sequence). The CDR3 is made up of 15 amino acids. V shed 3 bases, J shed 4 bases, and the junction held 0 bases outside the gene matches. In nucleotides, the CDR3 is TGTGCCAGCAGCCAGGGACTAGCGGGGTACAATGAGCAGTTCTTC. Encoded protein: CASSQGLAGYNEQFF.

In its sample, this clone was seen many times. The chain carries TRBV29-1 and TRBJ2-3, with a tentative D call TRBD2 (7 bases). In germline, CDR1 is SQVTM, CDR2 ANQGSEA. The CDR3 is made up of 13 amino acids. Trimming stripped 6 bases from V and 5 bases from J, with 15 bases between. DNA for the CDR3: TGCAGCGTCAAGGGGGGGGCCGGAGATACGCAGTATTTT. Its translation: CSVKGGAGDTQYF.

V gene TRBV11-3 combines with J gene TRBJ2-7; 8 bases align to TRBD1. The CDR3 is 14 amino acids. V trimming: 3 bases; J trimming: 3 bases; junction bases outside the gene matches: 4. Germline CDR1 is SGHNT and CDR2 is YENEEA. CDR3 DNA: TGTGCCAGCAGCTTCGAGACAGGGGTCTACGAGCAGTACTTC. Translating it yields CASSFETGVYEQYF.

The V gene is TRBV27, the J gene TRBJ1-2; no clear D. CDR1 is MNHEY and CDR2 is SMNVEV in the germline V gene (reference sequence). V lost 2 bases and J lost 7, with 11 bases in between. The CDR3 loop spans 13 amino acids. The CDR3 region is CASSLGSDSGYTF. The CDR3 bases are TGTGCCAGCAGTTTAGGGTCAGACTCTGGCTACACCTTC.

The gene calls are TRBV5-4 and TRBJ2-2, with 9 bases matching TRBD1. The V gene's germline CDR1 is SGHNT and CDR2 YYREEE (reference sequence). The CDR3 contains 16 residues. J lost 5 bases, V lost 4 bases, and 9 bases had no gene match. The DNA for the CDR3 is TGTGCCAGCAGCCGAGAACAGGGGGCGGGAACCGGGGAGCTGTTTTTT. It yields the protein CASSREQGAGTGELFF.

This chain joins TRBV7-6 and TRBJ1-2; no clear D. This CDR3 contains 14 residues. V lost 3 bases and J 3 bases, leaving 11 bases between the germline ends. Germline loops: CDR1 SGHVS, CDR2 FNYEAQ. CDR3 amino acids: CASSFSPADYGYTF. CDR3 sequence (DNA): TGTGCCAGCAGCTTCAGTCCGGCGGACTATGGCTACACCTTC.